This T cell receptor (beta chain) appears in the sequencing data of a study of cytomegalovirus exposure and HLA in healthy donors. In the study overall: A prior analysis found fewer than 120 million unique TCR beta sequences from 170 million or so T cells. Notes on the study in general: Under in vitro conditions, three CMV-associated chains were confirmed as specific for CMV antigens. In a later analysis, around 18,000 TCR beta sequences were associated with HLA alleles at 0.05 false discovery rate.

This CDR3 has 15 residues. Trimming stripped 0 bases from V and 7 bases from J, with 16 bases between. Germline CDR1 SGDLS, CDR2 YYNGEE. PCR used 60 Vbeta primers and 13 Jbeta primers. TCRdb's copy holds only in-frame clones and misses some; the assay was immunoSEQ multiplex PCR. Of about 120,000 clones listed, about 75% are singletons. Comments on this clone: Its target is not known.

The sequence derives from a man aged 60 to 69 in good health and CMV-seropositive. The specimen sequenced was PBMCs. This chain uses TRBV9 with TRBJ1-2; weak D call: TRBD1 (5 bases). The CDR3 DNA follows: TGTGCCAGCAGCGTAGCCGAAACCAGGGAACGTGGCTACACCTTC. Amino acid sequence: CASSVAETRERGYTF.